The T cell receptor (beta chain) described here comes from a study of T cell responses to AZD1222 COVID-19 vaccine. Points from the study as a whole: Sampled repertoires all dated from after the peak T cell response. Clonal diversity may have been underestimated in mostly white British donors.

Only in-frame clones appear in the TCRdb table, and some are missing; sequencing was by immunoSEQ multiplex PCR. The data hold more than 75,000 clones, with 75% to 90% observed a single time. Trimming took 6 bases from V and 1 from J; bases not matched to a gene: 7. Germline CDR1 reads SGHTA; CDR2 reads FQGNSA. This CDR3 has 16 residues. In the case of this clone: Its antigen remains unknown.

The TCR originated in an adult in good health. Here the sequenced sample was peripheral blood, taken on day 0 of AZD1222 vaccination. The J gene is TRBJ2-5, the V gene TRBV7-2; 11 nucleotides align to TRBD2. CDR3 region: CASRFRLAGTQETQYF. CDR3 in DNA: TGTGCCAGCAGGTTTCGACTAGCGGGGACCCAAGAGACCCAGTACTTC.